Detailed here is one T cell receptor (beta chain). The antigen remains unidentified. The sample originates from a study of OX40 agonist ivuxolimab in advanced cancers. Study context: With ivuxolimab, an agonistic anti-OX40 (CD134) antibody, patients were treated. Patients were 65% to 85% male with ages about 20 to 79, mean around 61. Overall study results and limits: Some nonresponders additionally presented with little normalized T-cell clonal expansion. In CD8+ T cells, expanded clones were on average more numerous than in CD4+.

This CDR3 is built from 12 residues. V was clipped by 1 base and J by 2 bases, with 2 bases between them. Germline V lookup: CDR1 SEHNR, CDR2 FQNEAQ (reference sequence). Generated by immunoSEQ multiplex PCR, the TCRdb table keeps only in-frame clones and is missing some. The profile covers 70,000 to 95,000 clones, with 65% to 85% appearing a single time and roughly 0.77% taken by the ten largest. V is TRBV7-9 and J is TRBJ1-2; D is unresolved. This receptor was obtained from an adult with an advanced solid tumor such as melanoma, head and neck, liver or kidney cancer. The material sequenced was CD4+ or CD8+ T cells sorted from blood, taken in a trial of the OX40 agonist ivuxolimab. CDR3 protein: CASSLENYGYTF. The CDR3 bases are TGTGCCAGCAGCTTAGAAAACTATGGCTACACCTTC.